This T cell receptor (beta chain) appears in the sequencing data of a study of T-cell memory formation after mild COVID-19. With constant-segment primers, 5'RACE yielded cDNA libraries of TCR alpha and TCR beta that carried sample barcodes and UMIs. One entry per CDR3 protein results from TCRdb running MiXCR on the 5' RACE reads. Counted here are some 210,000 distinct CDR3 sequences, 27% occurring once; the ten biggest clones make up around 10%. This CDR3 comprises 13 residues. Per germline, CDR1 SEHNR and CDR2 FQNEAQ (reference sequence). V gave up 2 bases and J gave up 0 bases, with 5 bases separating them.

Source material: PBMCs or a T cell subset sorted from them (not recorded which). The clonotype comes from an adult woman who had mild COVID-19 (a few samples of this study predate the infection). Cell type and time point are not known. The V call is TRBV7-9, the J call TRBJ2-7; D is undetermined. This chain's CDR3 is CASSLLISYEQYF. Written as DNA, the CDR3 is TGTGCCAGCAGCTTACTGATCTCCTACGAGCAGTACTTC. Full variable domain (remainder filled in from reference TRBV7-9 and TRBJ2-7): DTGVSQNPRHKITKRGQNVTFRCDPISEHNRLYWYRQTLGQGPEFLTYFQNEAQLEKSRLLSDRFSAERPKGSFSTLEIQRTEQGDSAMYLCASSLLISYEQYFGPGTRLTVT.